This passage covers 23 T cell receptor beta chains from one sample sequenced in a study of regulatory T cells in long-lasting Graves disease. Noted time point: newly diagnosed GD, antithyroid drugs for less than 3 months. Preparation of the TCR library used RNA extracted from PBMCs. Building of the TCR beta libraries involved iRepertoire HTBI primers and Arm-PCR of CDR3 regions. Via MiXCR, TCRdb re-called the multiplex PCR reads, giving one row per CDR3 protein. The sample contains more than 300,000 distinct CDR3 sequences, 15% to 20% of which appear only once. A further study also used this sample, focusing on T cells in Graves' hyperthyroidism and ophthalmopathy.

Sequencing was performed on peripheral blood mononuclear cells (PBMCs), taken at new diagnosis, from a patient treated with antithyroid drugs. These receptors were taken from a woman younger than 30 with Graves disease.

This clonotype has ten or more counts. The chain recombines TRBV27 with TRBJ1-5; D gene unclear. The CDR3 has 14 amino acids. The V end was cut by 5 bases, the J end by 0 bases, with 8 bases between. Germline-derived CDR1 and CDR2 are MNHEY and SMNVEV (reference sequence). The CDR3 DNA reads as TGTGCCAGCAGTGAAGAGAATAGCAATCAGCCCCAGCATTTT. It encodes CASSEENSNQPQHF.

This clonotype has just a few counts. CDR3 region: CASSAKFRDSPLHF. In DNA form, the CDR3 reads TGTGCCAGCAGTGCCAAATTCAGGGATTCACCCCTCCACTTT. This chain uses TRBV6-2 or TRBV6-3 with TRBJ1-6, with D tentatively TRBD1 (5 bases). The CDR3 is 14 amino acids. The germline V gene has CDR1 MNHEY and CDR2 SVGEGT. Trimming left V 5 bases short and J 8 bases short, with 13 bases between.

This clonotype has just a few counts. This chain uses TRBV12-3 or TRBV12-4 with TRBJ2-1; possible D gene TRBD2, 6 bases. V was pared by 0 bases and J by 7 bases, with 13 bases between. The CDR3 consists of 15 residues. This chain's CDR3 is CASSLAGGANNEQFF. CDR3 bases: TGTGCCAGCAGTTTAGCGGGAGGTGCGAATAATGAGCAGTTCTTC.

This clonotype has at least ten counts. This rearrangement joins TRBV6-5 to TRBJ2-7; 8 nucleotides line up with TRBD2. The germline V gene encodes CDR1 MNHEY and CDR2 SVGAGI. Trimming cost V 2 bases and J 3 bases; bases outside gene matches: 0. The CDR3 loop spans 13 amino acids. The CDR3 is CASSYAGGYEQYF. In DNA form, the CDR3 reads TGTGCCAGCAGTTACGCGGGAGGCTACGAGCAGTACTTC.

This clonotype has only a few counts. The chain employs TRBV10-1 and TRBJ2-1; possibly TRBD2 for D (5 bases). The CDR3 extends over 14 amino acids. Germline V gene lookup returns CDR1 WNHNN and CDR2 SYGVQD (reference sequence). The V end was cut by 3 bases, the J end by 0 bases, with 6 bases between. The CDR3 bases are TGCGCCAGCAGTGATACTAGCTCCTACAATGAGCAGTTCTTC. It yields the protein CASSDTSSYNEQFF.

Many counts were recorded for this clonotype. V usage is TRBV7-6 and J usage is TRBJ2-1, with D hard to call. Germline-derived CDR1 and CDR2 are SGHVS and FNYEAQ. This CDR3 is 16 amino acids long. Trimming stripped 5 bases from V and 4 bases from J, with 18 bases between. In DNA form, the CDR3 reads TGTGCCAGCAGCCTCCCCAGTGGGGTAGGATACAATGAGCAGTTCTTC. Translation gives CASSLPSGVGYNEQFF.

This clonotype was seen ten or more times. This chain connects TRBV7-8 to TRBJ2-5, with 9 bases aligning to TRBD2. Germline trimming cut 5 bases from V and 2 bases from J; bases unmatched to any gene: 12. Per the germline V gene, CDR1 is SGHVS and CDR2 is FQNEAQ. The CDR3 has 17 amino acids. CDR3 nucleotide sequence: TGTGCCAGCAGCAAAAAAATAGCGGGAGTAGAGCAAGAGACCCAGTACTTC. Residues: CASSKKIAGVEQETQYF.

The V gene is TRBV7-9, the J gene TRBJ1-2; 9 nucleotides align to TRBD1. This CDR3 spans 14 amino acids. CDR1 and CDR2 (germline): SEHNR, FQNEAQ (reference sequence). The V gene end was trimmed by 6 bases and the J gene end by 7 bases; junction bases not matched to a gene: 9. The CDR3 reads CASSTGTGMSGYTF. The CDR3, as DNA: TGTGCCAGCAGTACCGGGACAGGGATGTCTGGCTACACCTTC.

V is TRBV3-1 and J is TRBJ2-1; TRBD2 agrees at 10 bases. After removal of 0 bases from V and 4 bases from J, the junction contained 0 bases not matched to a gene. The CDR3 is made up of 15 amino acids. Germline V gene lookup returns CDR1 LGHDT and CDR2 YNNKEL (reference sequence). CDR3 DNA sequence: TGTGCCAGCAGCCAAGAAGCGGGAGGGTACAATGAGCAGTTCTTC. As protein: CASSQEAGGYNEQFF.

The gene calls are TRBV20-1 and TRBJ2-7, with D perhaps matching TRBD1 (6 bases). The CDR3 has 17 residues. The germline V gene encodes CDR1 DFQATT and CDR2 SNEGSKA (reference sequence). Trimming took 3 bases from V and 3 from J, leaving 24 bases between them. CDR3 nucleotides: TGCAGTGCTAGCGACCTTCTACAGGGCGTTAGAAACTACGAGCAGTACTTC. Translation: CSASDLLQGVRNYEQYF.

This clonotype appeared many times. The genes are TRBV27 and TRBJ2-7; D call uncertain. The germline CDR1 and CDR2 sequences are MNHEY and SMNVEV (reference sequence). The CDR3 spans 13 residues. V was shortened by 6 bases and J by 1 base, with 10 bases between the two germline ends. CDR3 sequence (DNA): TGTGCCAGCAGCGGGTATCTGTCCTACGAGCAGTACTTC. Protein sequence: CASSGYLSYEQYF.

The rearrangement joins TRBV19 to TRBJ2-3; D might be TRBD1 (5 bases). Trimming shortened V by 6 bases and J by 2 bases, and 15 bases separated the two germline ends. Germline V gene data show CDR1 as LNHDA and CDR2 as SQIVND (reference sequence). The CDR3 extends over 15 amino acids. The CDR3 sequence: CASREWGRNTDTQYF. CDR3 nucleotides: TGTGCCAGTAGAGAATGGGGCAGGAACACAGATACGCAGTATTTT.

This clonotype was seen ten or more times. V usage is TRBV3-1 and J usage is TRBJ1-2; no clear D. Germline V lookup: CDR1 LGHDT, CDR2 YNNKEL (reference sequence). Trimming shortened V by 10 bases and J by 0 bases, and 9 bases separated the two germline ends. CDR3 size: 12 residues. The CDR3 sequence: CATYSANYGYTF. The DNA of the CDR3 is TGTGCCACCTATTCCGCTAACTATGGCTACACCTTC. Together with reference TRBV3-1 and TRBJ1-2, the CDR3 gives the full variable domain: DTAVSQTPKYLVTQMGNDKSIKCEQNLGHDTMYWYKQDSKKFLKIMFSYNNKELIINETVPNRFSPKSPDKAHLNLHINSLELGDSAVYFCATYSANYGYTFGSGTRLTVV.

The chain links TRBV6-5 to TRBJ2-5; TRBD2 matches 7 bases. After removal of 0 bases from V and 1 base from J, the junction contained 2 bases not matched to a gene. Germline values: CDR1 MNHEY, CDR2 SVGAGI. The CDR3 spans 15 residues. CDR3 in amino acids: CASSYSASGQETQYF. The CDR3 nucleotides are TGTGCCAGCAGTTACTCGGCTAGCGGCCAAGAGACCCAGTACTTC.

This clonotype has at least ten counts. This sequence joins TRBV3-1 and TRBJ2-7; either TRBD1 or TRBD2 may supply D (5 bases each). Germline-derived CDR1 and CDR2 are LGHDT and YNNKEL (reference sequence). This CDR3 spans 16 amino acids. The germline V and J ends were trimmed by 0 bases and 0 bases, with 12 bases remaining between them. CDR3 in amino acids: CASSQDPGASSYEQYF. DNA for the CDR3: TGTGCCAGCAGCCAAGATCCCGGGGCGAGCTCCTACGAGCAGTACTTC.

This clonotype was recorded at least ten times. The CDR3 sequence is CASSRSIGAANIQYF. The CDR3 DNA follows: TGTGCCAGCAGTCGTTCAATTGGGGCCGCAAACATTCAGTACTTC. The gene calls are TRBV12-3 or TRBV12-4 and TRBJ2-4; D perhaps matches TRBD1 (5 bases). Trimming pared 5 bases from V and 6 bases from J, leaving 17 bases between. The length of the CDR3 is 15 residues.

Of note for this clonotype: Being one base from a much bigger clone, this may be a read error. V gene TRBV7-2 combines with J gene TRBJ1-2; D gene uncertain. The length of the CDR3 is 12 residues. The germline CDR1 and CDR2 sequences are SGHTA and FQGNSA. The CDR3 loop is CASSFGLIGYAF. The DNA for the CDR3 is TGTGCCAGCAGCTTCGGCCTTATTGGCTACGCCTTC.

This clonotype was detected ten times or more. V usage is TRBV20-1 and J usage is TRBJ2-7; tentatively, D is TRBD1 (5 bases). Deletions cut 3 bases from V and 5 bases from J, with 17 bases between. The V gene's germline CDR1 is DFQATT and CDR2 SNEGSKA (reference sequence). CDR3 length: 14 residues. The CDR3 nucleotides are TGCAGTGCTAGGTTACCGCGACAGACAGACGAGCAGTACTTC. Its translation is CSARLPRQTDEQYF.

The rearrangement uses TRBV6-2 or TRBV6-3 and TRBJ2-6; unclear D gene. This CDR3 contains 14 residues. V gave up 2 bases and J gave up 4 bases, with 6 bases separating them. Germline loops: CDR1 MNHEY, CDR2 SVGEGT. CDR3 DNA: TGTGCCAGCAGTTACAGTACAGGGGCCAACGTCCTGACTTTC. The encoded protein is CASSYSTGANVLTF.

With respect to this clonotype: A read error may be the cause here, since a much bigger clone is one base away. The chain joins TRBV18 to TRBJ2-1; 10 bases match TRBD2. CDR1 KGHSH and CDR2 LQKENI come from the germline V gene. The trim removed 1 base at V and 6 bases at J, leaving 6 bases unmatched. This CDR3 region has 16 residues. The CDR3 bases are TGTGCCAGCTCACCACTGGCTAGCGGGAGTAGCAATGAGCAGTTCTTC. It specifies CASSPLASGSSNEQFF.

The V gene is TRBV5-1, the J gene TRBJ2-7; no clear D. V was pared by 0 bases and J by 5 bases, with 12 bases between. Germline CDR1 reads SGHRS; CDR2 reads YFSETQ. The CDR3 length is 14 residues. CDR3 nucleotides: TGCGCCAGCAGCTTGGAACATACGTCCGACGAGCAGTACTTC. The encoded protein is CASSLEHTSDEQYF.

The J gene is TRBJ1-5, the V gene TRBV2, with TRBD1 as a possible D gene (5 bases). Per germline, CDR1 SNHLY and CDR2 FYNNEI. V lost 5 bases and J 5 bases, leaving 13 bases between the germline ends. This CDR3 has 14 amino acids. This CDR3 is CASSLQGTHQPQHF. CDR3 in DNA: TGTGCCAGCAGTCTCCAGGGAACGCATCAGCCCCAGCATTTT.

In its sample, this clonotype was seen many times. This chain connects TRBV2 to TRBJ2-7, with 8 bases that match TRBD2. V gave up 2 bases and J gave up 5 bases; unmatched junction bases: 5. CDR3 size: 14 residues. The germline V gene has CDR1 SNHLY and CDR2 FYNNEI. The CDR3 spells CASSEPGLANEQYF. For the CDR3, the DNA is TGTGCCAGCAGTGAACCCGGACTAGCTAACGAGCAGTACTTC.